The entry that follows covers one TCR beta chain sequence. This specimen comes from a study of shared clonotypes between healthy human individuals. This table comes from immunoSEQ multiplex PCR, and its TCRdb copy is limited to in-frame clones, with some not included. The top ten clones hold about 10% of a sample with just under 350,000 clones, less than 75% of them seen once. The V gene's germline CDR1 is MNHNY and CDR2 SVGAGI (reference sequence). This CDR3 region has 14 residues. V gave up 4 bases and J gave up 3 bases; unmatched junction bases: 4. The origin of this receptor is a man aged 30 to 39 in good health. Sequenced: memory CD4+ T cells sorted from blood. Documented subset: CD45RA-negative fraction. The rearrangement links TRBV6-6 to TRBJ2-5; 8 nucleotides line up with TRBD1. Here the CDR3 reads CASSFATGEETQYF. CDR3 coding DNA: TGTGCCAGCAGTTTCGCGACAGGGGAAGAGACCCAGTACTTC.